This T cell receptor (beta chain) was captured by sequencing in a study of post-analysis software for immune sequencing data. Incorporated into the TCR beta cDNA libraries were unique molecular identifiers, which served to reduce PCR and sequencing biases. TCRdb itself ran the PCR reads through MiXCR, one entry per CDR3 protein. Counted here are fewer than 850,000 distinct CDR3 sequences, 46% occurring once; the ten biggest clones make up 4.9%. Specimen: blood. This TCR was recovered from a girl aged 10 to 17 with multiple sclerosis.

CDR3 protein: CSARDTYRTYGYTF. The CDR3 DNA follows: TGCAGTGCTAGAGATACGTACAGGACCTATGGCTACACCTTC. This rearrangement joins TRBV20-1 to TRBJ1-2, with D maybe TRBD1 (5 bases). The CDR3 has 14 amino acids. The germline CDR1 and CDR2 sequences are DFQATT and SNEGSKA (reference sequence). Between the trimmed V and J ends, which lost 0 bases and 4 bases, there was a span of 12 bases.